The T cell receptor (beta chain) described here comes from a study of blood T cell repertoires in COVID-19. Original data processing: By means of reference gene primer amplification, nucleated cell counts were estimated. Here immunoSEQ multiplex PCR was the method, and the copy in TCRdb shows in-frame clones only, minus some. V, J and clone size are taken as reported in that table, and D and trimming were inferred from the DNA itself. This table holds 50,000 to 60,000 clones, almost 90% found once. The junction had 9 bases not matched to a gene; V was cut back by 5 bases and J by 0 bases. Germline assignment: CDR1 SGHAT and CDR2 FQNNGV. This CDR3 spans 16 amino acids.

Sequencing was performed on peripheral blood. The chain joins TRBV11-2 to TRBJ2-7; 8 nucleotides agree with TRBD2. The origin of this receptor is a man between 60 and 75 years old with active COVID-19. In nucleotides, the CDR3 is TGTGCCAGCAGCCTGTTAACTAGCGGAGACTCCTACGAGCAGTACTTC. Translation gives CASSLLTSGDSYEQYF. The full variable domain, in which reference TRBV11-2 and TRBJ2-7 provide the parts outside the CDR3, is EAGVAQSPRYKIIEKRQSVAFWCNPISGHATLYWYQQILGQGPKLLIQFQNNGVVDDSQLPKDRFSAERLKGVDSTLKIQPAKLEDSAVYLCASSLLTSGDSYEQYFGPGTRLTVT.